This T cell receptor beta chain was sequenced during a study of the immune and genomic landscape of osteosarcoma. Study information: Diagnosis ages spanned roughly 5-85 years, median approximately 26. Study outcomes and limitations: Immune-hot C3 tumors showed higher but still low clonality than cold C1.

In germline, CDR1 is SGHDT, CDR2 YYEEEE. The V gene lost 1 base and the J gene lost 6 bases, with 2 bases spanning the gap. This CDR3 comprises 11 residues. The repertoire was sequenced with immunoSEQ multiplex PCR; TCRdb's copy has only in-frame clones and lacks some. The data contain approximately 4,600 clones, about 71% of them seen just once; the ten biggest clones take up about a sixth. Primary, local recurrence and metastasis osteosarcoma tumors were taken after treatment from poor-prognosis patients. This clone was detected only a few times. Its target is unknown. This TCR derives from a human donor with osteosarcoma. The sample was osteosarcoma tumor tissue from the femur. The J gene is TRBJ2-1, the V gene TRBV5-6; D remains ambiguous. The CDR3 DNA reads TGTGCCAGCAGCTTGTTCAATGAGCAGTTCTTC. It yields the protein CASSLFNEQFF.